Described below is a single TCR beta chain sequence and its context. Assay: immunoSEQ multiplex PCR; the TCRdb copy retains only in-frame clones and omits some. The table records about 16,000 clones, around nine tenths of them present only once. The CDR3 runs 16 residues. Trimming removed 6 bases from V and 8 bases from J; junction bases left unmatched: 16. Per the germline V gene, CDR1 is MDHEN and CDR2 is SYDVKM. These data originate in a study of technical replicates of blood from a few donors. This chain connects TRBV28 to TRBJ2-1, with TRBD2 matching 7 bases. What was sequenced was PBMCs. This TCR was recovered from a human donor in good health. This chain's CDR3 is CASRGSPGGPWDEQFF. The CDR3 nucleotides are TGTGCCAGCAGGGGAAGTCCGGGAGGCCCCTGGGATGAGCAGTTCTTC.